The 21 T cell receptor beta chains below all came from one sample that was sequenced in a study of tumour-infiltrating T cells in Burkitt lymphoma. Assay used: immunoSEQ multiplex PCR; TCRdb lists only in-frame clones, some missing. The data contain roughly 5,300 clones, over 9% of them singletons. Specimen: tumor tissue. Receptor source: a human donor with diffuse large B-cell lymphoma.

The rearrangement links TRBV27 to TRBJ1-1; 9 bases are shared with TRBD1. With 1 base clipped from V and 3 bases from J, the junction kept 9 bases outside the gene matches. Germline CDR1 is MNHEY and CDR2 is SMNVEV (reference sequence). The CDR3 covers 17 residues. DNA of the CDR3: TGTGCCAGCAGTTTATTCGGGGGACAGGGTTTGTACACTGAAGCTTTCTTT. Amino acid sequence: CASSLFGGQGLYTEAFF.

This clone was detected only a few times. The V and J genes are TRBV2 and TRBJ1-2, with no clear D. CDR3 length equals 15 residues. Looked up from germline, CDR1 is SNHLY and CDR2 is FYNNEI. V shed 3 bases and J shed 1 base, with 12 bases lying between them. DNA of the CDR3: TGTGCCAGCAGTGATACTGGAGACTATAACTATGGCTACACCTTC. Translating gives CASSDTGDYNYGYTF.

CDR3 nucleotide sequence: TGCGCCAGCAGCCGACTCACAGGGCTCACTAATGAAAAACTGTTTTTT. It encodes CASSRLTGLTNEKLFF. The chain uses TRBV4-3 and TRBJ1-4, with D maybe TRBD1 (6 bases). This CDR3 spans 16 amino acids. The germline CDR1 and CDR2 sequences are LGHNA and YSLEER. V lost 4 bases and J lost 2, with 14 bases in between.

There are a few counts of this clone. The chain employs TRBV6-5 and TRBJ2-7; 7 nucleotides align to TRBD1. From germline, CDR1 is MNHEY and CDR2 SVGAGI. The trim removed 2 bases at V and 6 bases at J, leaving 4 bases unmatched. The CDR3 is made up of 13 amino acids. This CDR3 reads CASSYETGLEQYF. The CDR3 DNA sequence: TGTGCCAGCAGTTACGAGACAGGGCTCGAGCAGTACTTC.

The sample holds a few counts of this clone. The chain has TRBV4-1 and TRBJ2-7; 9 bases match TRBD1. The V segment lost 3 bases and the J segment 4 bases; nucleotides outside the gene matches: 13. There are 17 residues in the CDR3. CDR1 and CDR2 (germline): MGHRA, YSYEKL. CDR3 sequence reads: CASSHRWGTGSRYEQYF. DNA of the CDR3: TGCGCCAGCAGCCACAGATGGGGGACAGGGAGTCGATACGAGCAGTACTTC.

V and J are TRBV19 and TRBJ1-6; D not resolved. Per the germline V gene, CDR1 is LNHDA and CDR2 is SQIVND (reference sequence). V lost 4 bases to trimming and J lost 7 bases, with 17 bases between them. The CDR3 loop spans 16 amino acids. The CDR3 protein is CASSKGRGLINSPLHF. The CDR3 nucleotides read TGTGCCAGTAGTAAAGGACGAGGACTAATCAATTCACCCCTCCACTTT.

This clone was recorded a few times. V is TRBV29-1 and J is TRBJ1-2; 12 bases map to TRBD1. Germline-derived CDR1 and CDR2 are SQVTM and ANQGSEA. The CDR3 sequence is 14 residues long. J lost 8 bases, V lost 6 bases, and 10 bases had no gene match. CDR3 sequence: CSVAITGTGGGYTF. The CDR3 DNA reads TGCAGCGTCGCCATCACCGGGACAGGGGGCGGCTACACCTTC.

By share, this clone counts as medium-sized. This chain links TRBV7-2 with TRBJ1-5; D is perhaps TRBD1 (6 bases). The CDR3 length is 14 residues. Looked up from germline, CDR1 is SGHTA and CDR2 is FQGNSA. The V and J ends lost 5 bases and 4 bases respectively, with 12 bases between them. CDR3 in DNA: TGTGCCAGCAGCCACACGGACAGTAATCAGCCCCAGCATTTT. It codes for CASSHTDSNQPQHF.

The V and J genes are TRBV19 and TRBJ1-5; 7 bases fit TRBD1. V trimming: 5 bases; J trimming: 6 bases; junction bases outside the gene matches: 16. Germline CDR1 and CDR2: LNHDA and SQIVND (reference sequence). The CDR3 spans 17 residues. The CDR3 here is CASSDPSGRGQTQPQHF. Here the CDR3 DNA reads TGTGCCAGTAGTGACCCCTCCGGTAGGGGGCAGACTCAGCCCCAGCATTTT.

A few counts support this clone. The chain has TRBV30 and TRBJ2-5; 9 positions match TRBD1. In germline, CDR1 is GTSNPN, CDR2 SVGIG (reference sequence). The CDR3 extends over 13 amino acids. J gave up 4 bases and V 4 bases, and 4 bases lay outside the gene matches. The CDR3 DNA follows: TGTGCCTGGACCTGGACAGGGGTAGAGACCCAGTACTTC. It translates to CAWTWTGVETQYF.

The gene calls are TRBV29-1 and TRBJ2-1; TRBD1 matches at 7 bases. In germline, CDR1 is SQVTM, CDR2 ANQGSEA. The CDR3 contains 13 residues. J was trimmed by 10 bases and V by 1 base; bases with no gene match: 7. The chain's CDR3 is CSVEGTGAGEQFF. The CDR3 DNA reads as TGCAGCGTTGAAGGTACAGGGGCCGGCGAGCAGTTCTTC.

In its sample, this clone was seen a few times. This chain links TRBV2 with TRBJ2-5; D uncertain. Trimming removed 7 bases at V and 1 base at J, with 19 bases between. The length of the CDR3 is 16 residues. The germline gives CDR1 SNHLY, CDR2 FYNNEI. CDR3 sequence (DNA): TGTGCCAGCATCCCACTTGTCTTACCGTTCCAAGAGACCCAGTACTTC. It codes for CASIPLVLPFQETQYF.

The sample holds a few counts of this clone. The junction departs from the called germline gene at one end, perhaps through a read error. This sample also contains other DNA sequences that code for the same CDR3. The gene calls are TRBV5-1 and TRBJ2-7, with D perhaps TRBD1 or TRBD2 (6 bases each). The CDR3 has 13 residues. Germline V gives CDR1 SGHRS, CDR2 YFSETQ. CDR3 region: CASSLGGGLEQYF. CDR3 coding DNA: TGCGCCAGCAGCTTGGGAGGGGGGCTTGAGCAGTACTTT.

This clone came up a few times. The chain is built from TRBV6-6 and TRBJ1-5; D perhaps matches TRBD1 (6 bases). Trimming pared 5 bases from V and 7 bases from J, leaving 12 bases between. The CDR3 extends over 13 amino acids. The V gene's germline CDR1 is MNHNY and CDR2 SVGAGI (reference sequence). CDR3 DNA: TGTGCCAGCAGTCCACAGGGCAGCCAGCCCCAGCATTTT. It encodes CASSPQGSQPQHF.

The table lists this clone with a few counts. The gene calls are TRBV10-3 and TRBJ1-2; possibly TRBD1 for D (5 bases). The CDR3 length is 12 residues. Trimming shortened V by 1 base and J by 5 bases, and 5 bases separated the two germline ends. CDR1 and CDR2 from the germline V gene are ENHRY and SYGVKD. CDR3: CAISEWGYGYTF. CDR3 nucleotide sequence: TGTGCCATCAGTGAGTGGGGGTATGGCTACACCTTC.

The chain has TRBV20-1 and TRBJ2-1; D uncertain. Per the germline V gene, CDR1 is DFQATT and CDR2 is SNEGSKA (reference sequence). The CDR3 totals 11 residues. With 3 bases removed from V and 3 bases from J, the gap between germline ends came to 3 bases. This chain's CDR3 is CSASHYNEQFF. CDR3 nucleotides: TGCAGTGCTAGTCACTACAATGAGCAGTTCTTC.

J is TRBJ2-1 and V is TRBV28, with 7 bases aligning to TRBD1. V shed 10 bases and J 12 bases; nucleotides not matched to a gene: 12. Germline CDR1 and CDR2: MDHEN and SYDVKM. The CDR3 is made up of 12 amino acids. This CDR3 reads CAIRDRSYTQFF. The CDR3 DNA is TGTGCCATCCGGGACAGATCATATACGCAGTTCTTC.

This clone has a handful of counts. The chain is built from TRBV2 and TRBJ2-5, with D possibly called TRBD1 or TRBD2 (6 bases each). Trimming left V 0 bases short and J 5 bases short, with 13 bases between. The CDR3 contains 15 residues. Germline CDR1 is SNHLY and CDR2 is FYNNEI. CDR3 in amino acids: CASSEAWGARETQYF. CDR3 nucleotide sequence: TGTGCCAGCAGTGAAGCCTGGGGGGCGCGGGAGACCCAGTACTTC.

V is TRBV5-8 and J is TRBJ1-3; 8 bases fit TRBD1. The CDR3 runs 16 residues. The junction had 2 bases not matched to a gene; V was cut back by 0 bases and J by 0 bases. The germline CDR1 and CDR2 sequences are SGHTS and YDEGEE. The CDR3 here is CASSLGTGSSGNTIYF. In DNA, the CDR3 is TGTGCCAGCAGCTTGGGGACAGGGAGCTCTGGAAACACCATATATTTT.

There are a few counts of this clone. The rearrangement links TRBV30 to TRBJ1-3; 11 positions match TRBD1. This CDR3 is 14 amino acids long. Germline V CDR1 and CDR2: GTSNPN, SVGIG (reference sequence). V shed 5 bases and J 4 bases; nucleotides not matched to a gene: 4. The CDR3 nucleotides read TGTGCCTGGGGACAGGGGGCGCGAGGAAACACCATATATTTT. This translates into CAWGQGARGNTIYF.

This chain links TRBV27 with TRBJ1-5, with D unresolved. The CDR3 loop spans 13 amino acids. Germline values: CDR1 MNHEY, CDR2 SMNVEV (reference sequence). Trimming removed 5 bases from V and 0 bases from J, with 5 bases in between. The CDR3 is CASSPDSNQPQHF. Here the CDR3 DNA reads TGTGCCAGCAGTCCCGATAGCAATCAGCCCCAGCATTTT.